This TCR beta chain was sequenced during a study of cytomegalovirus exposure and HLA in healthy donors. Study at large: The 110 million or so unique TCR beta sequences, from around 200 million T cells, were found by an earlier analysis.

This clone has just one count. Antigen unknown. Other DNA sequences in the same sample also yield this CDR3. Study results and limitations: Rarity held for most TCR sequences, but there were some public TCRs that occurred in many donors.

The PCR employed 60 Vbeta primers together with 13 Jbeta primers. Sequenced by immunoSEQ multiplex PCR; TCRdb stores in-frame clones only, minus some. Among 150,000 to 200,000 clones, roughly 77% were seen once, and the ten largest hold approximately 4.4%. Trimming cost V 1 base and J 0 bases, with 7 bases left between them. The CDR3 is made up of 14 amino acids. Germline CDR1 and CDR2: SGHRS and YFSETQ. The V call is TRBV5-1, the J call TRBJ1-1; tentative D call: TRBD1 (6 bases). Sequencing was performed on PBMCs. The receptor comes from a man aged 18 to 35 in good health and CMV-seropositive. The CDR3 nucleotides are TGCGCCAGCAGCTTGACAGGGCTGAACACTGAAGCTTTCTTT. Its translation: CASSLTGLNTEAFF.